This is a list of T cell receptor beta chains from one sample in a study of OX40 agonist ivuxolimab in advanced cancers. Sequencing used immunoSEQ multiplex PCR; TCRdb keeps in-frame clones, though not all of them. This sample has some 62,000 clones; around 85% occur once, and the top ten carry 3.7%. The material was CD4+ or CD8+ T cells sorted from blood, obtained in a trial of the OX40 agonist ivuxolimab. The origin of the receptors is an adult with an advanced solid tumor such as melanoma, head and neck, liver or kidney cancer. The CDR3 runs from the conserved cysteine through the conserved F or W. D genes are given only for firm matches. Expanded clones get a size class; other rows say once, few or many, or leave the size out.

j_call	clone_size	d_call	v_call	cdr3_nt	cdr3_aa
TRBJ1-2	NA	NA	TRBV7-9	TGTGCCAGCAGCTTTTACGGGGATGGCTACACCTTC	CASSFYGDGYTF
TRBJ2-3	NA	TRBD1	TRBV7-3	TGTGCCAGCAGCTGGGACAGCGGTACGCAGTATTTT	CASSWDSGTQYF
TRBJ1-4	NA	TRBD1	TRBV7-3	TGTGCCAAAAAACCCTGCCAGAATCAGGGGGCTAATGAAAAACTGTTTTTT	CAKKPCQNQGANEKLFF
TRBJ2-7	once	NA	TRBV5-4	TGTGCCAGCAGCTCCTACTACGAGCAGTACTTC	CASSSYYEQYF
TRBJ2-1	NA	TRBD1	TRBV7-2	TGTGCCAGCAGCCGGGGGGACAGGGTAAGAGAGCAGTTCTTC	CASSRGDRVREQFF
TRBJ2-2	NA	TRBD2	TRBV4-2	TGTGCCAGCAGCCCACTAGCGGGAGACACCGGGGAGCTGTTTTTT	CASSPLAGDTGELFF
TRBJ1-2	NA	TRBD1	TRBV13	TGTGCCAGCAGCCCGTCCGGGACAGGGATTCTCTCTCATGGCTACACCTTC	CASSPSGTGILSHGYTF
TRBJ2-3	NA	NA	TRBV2	TGTGCCAGCAGCGACTACTCCACAGATACGCAGTATTTT	CASSDYSTDTQYF
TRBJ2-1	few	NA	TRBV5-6	TGTGCCAGCAGCGCGGACTATTACAATGAGCAGTTCTTC	CASSADYYNEQFF
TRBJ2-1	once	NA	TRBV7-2	TGTGCCAGCAGCCGGAGGGATGAGCAGTTCTTC	CASSRRDEQFF
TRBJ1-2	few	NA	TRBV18	TGTGCCAGCTCACCTGAGACAGGTGATATCTATGGCTACACCTTC	CASSPETGDIYGYTF
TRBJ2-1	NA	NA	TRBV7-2	TGTGCCAGCAGCTTATCGTTCAACAATGAGCAGTTCTTC	CASSLSFNNEQFF
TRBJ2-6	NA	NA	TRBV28	TGTGCCAGCAGTTTCTCTCGGCTACGTGGGGCCAACGTCCTGACTTTC	CASSFSRLRGANVLTF
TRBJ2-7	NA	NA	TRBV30	TGTGCCTGGAATGAGGACAAAGAGCAGCACTTC	CAWNEDKEQHF
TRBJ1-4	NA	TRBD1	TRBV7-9	TGTGCCAGCAGCTTAGGGGGGACAGTGGTTAATGAAAAACTGTTTTTT	CASSLGGTVVNEKLFF
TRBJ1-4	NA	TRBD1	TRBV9	TGTGCCAGCAGCGAAACAGGGGGCGTTGAAAAACTGTTTTTT	CASSETGGVEKLFF
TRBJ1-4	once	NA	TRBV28	TGTGCCAGCAGCCCTCGCGGTCCCGAAAAACTGTTTTTT	CASSPRGPEKLFF
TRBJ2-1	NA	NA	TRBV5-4	TGTGCCAGCAGCTTGGACTATTACAATGAGCAGTTCTTC	CASSLDYYNEQFF
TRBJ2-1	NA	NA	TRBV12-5	TGTGCTAGCCAACTTCACTACAATGAGCAGTTCTTC	CASQLHYNEQFF
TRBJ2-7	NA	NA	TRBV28	TGTGCCAGCAGTTCTCGGAACATTCCCTACGAGCAGTACTTC	CASSSRNIPYEQYF
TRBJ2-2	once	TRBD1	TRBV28	TGTGCCAGCAGCGAAACCGGGACAGGGAACACCGGGGAGCTGTTTTTT	CASSETGTGNTGELFF
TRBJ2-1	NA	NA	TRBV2	TGTGCCAGCAGTGAAACTCGTCAGAAGAATGAGCAGTTCTTC	CASSETRQKNEQFF
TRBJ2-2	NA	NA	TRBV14	TGTGCCAGCAGCCAAGACGTAGGAACCGGGGAGCTGTTTTTT	CASSQDVGTGELFF
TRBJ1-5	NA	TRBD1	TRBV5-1	TGTGCCAGCAGCGCCGGACAGGGGGGGAATCAGCCCCAGCATTTT	CASSAGQGGNQPQHF
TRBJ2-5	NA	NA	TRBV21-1	TGTGCCAGCAACGAAGGGAAGACCCAGTACTTC	CASNEGKTQYF
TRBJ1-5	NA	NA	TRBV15	TGTGCCACCAGCAGTTCTCCAACCACTAGCAATCAGCCCCAGCATTTT	CATSSSPTTSNQPQHF
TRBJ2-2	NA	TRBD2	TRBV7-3	TGTGCCAGCAGCTCCGACGGACTAGCGAACACCGGGGAGCTGTTTTTT	CASSSDGLANTGELFF
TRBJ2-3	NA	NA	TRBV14	TGTGCCAGCAGCCACCTAGGCCATACGCAGTATTTT	CASSHLGHTQYF
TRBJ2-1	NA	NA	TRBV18	TGTGCCAGCTCCTCCTATATGCAGGACAATCTTAACAATGAGCAGTTCTTC	CASSSYMQDNLNNEQFF
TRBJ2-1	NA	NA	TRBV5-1	TGCGCCAGCAGCCTAGAGGGTGGATTAGTTAATGAGCAGTTCTTC	CASSLEGGLVNEQFF
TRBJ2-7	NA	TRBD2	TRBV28	TGTGCCAGCAGATTAGCGGGAGGGACCAAGCAGTACTTC	CASRLAGGTKQYF
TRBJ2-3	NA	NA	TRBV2	TGTGCCAGCATAACAACGAGAAGCACAGATACGCAGTATTTT	CASITTRSTDTQYF
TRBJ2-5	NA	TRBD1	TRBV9	TGTGCCAGCAGCGTGGGACAGGGGCCCGGCGAGACCCAGTACTTC	CASSVGQGPGETQYF
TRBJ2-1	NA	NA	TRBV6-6	TGTGCCAGCAGGGAGGGACTTCGGGATGAGCAGTTCTTC	CASREGLRDEQFF
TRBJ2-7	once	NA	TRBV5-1	TGCGCCAGCAGCTATCGGGTCGATAGTTACGAGCAGTACTTC	CASSYRVDSYEQYF
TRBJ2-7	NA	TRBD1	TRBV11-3	TGTGCCAGCAGCTTATATGGGACAGGGGGCGGTTACGAGCAGTACTTC	CASSLYGTGGGYEQYF
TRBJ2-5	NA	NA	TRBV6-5	TGTGCCAGCAGACAACCAGGGGGGTGGGAGACCCAGTACTTC	CASRQPGGWETQYF
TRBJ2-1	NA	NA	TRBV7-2	TGTGCCAGCAGCTTAGGGGCGACCTACAATGAGCAGTTCTTC	CASSLGATYNEQFF
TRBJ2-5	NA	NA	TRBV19	TGTGCCAGTAGTATAGACACTAGCACAGAGACCCAGTACTTC	CASSIDTSTETQYF
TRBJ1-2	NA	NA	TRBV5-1	TGCGCCAGCAGTAGGGCCCCCGAGGATGGCTACACCTTC	CASSRAPEDGYTF
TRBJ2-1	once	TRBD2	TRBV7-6	TGTGCCAGCAGAACTCTCGCCGGGGGGATAGGGAACAATGAGCAGTTCTTC	CASRTLAGGIGNNEQFF
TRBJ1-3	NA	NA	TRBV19	TGTGCCAGTAGCCCCGGGTCGAGCTCTGGAAACACCATATATTTT	CASSPGSSSGNTIYF
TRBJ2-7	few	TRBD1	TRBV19	TGTGCCAGTAGTGAACAAGGACGTTACAGGGGCTCCTACGAGCAGTACTTC	CASSEQGRYRGSYEQYF
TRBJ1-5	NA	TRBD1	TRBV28	TGTGCCAGCAGTTTGCCCGGGACAGGGGGCAATCAGCCCCAGCATTTT	CASSLPGTGGNQPQHF
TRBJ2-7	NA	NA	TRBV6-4	TGTGCCAGCAGTGAGAGGGAAGGGGGCGAGCAGTACTTC	CASSEREGGEQYF
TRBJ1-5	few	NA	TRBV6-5	TGTGCCAGCAGTTCAAGGGGTCAGCCCCAGCATTTT	CASSSRGQPQHF
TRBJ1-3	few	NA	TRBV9	TGTGCCAGCAGCGTAGGTCACTACTCTGGAAACACCATATATTTT	CASSVGHYSGNTIYF
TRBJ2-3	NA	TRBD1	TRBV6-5	TGTGCCAGCAGTTACAGGGGGCGGGGCACAGATACGCAGTATTTT	CASSYRGRGTDTQYF
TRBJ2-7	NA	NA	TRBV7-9	TGTGCCAGCAGTCCCACGGTTAGCTCCTACGAGCAGTACTTC	CASSPTVSSYEQYF
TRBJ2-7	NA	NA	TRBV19	TGTGCCAGTAGTTCCGCCTCCTACGAGCAGTACTTC	CASSSASYEQYF
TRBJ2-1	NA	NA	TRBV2	TGTGCCAGCAGCTCCCCCTGGGGAGGGGGCGGTGAGCAGTTCTTC	CASSSPWGGGGEQFF
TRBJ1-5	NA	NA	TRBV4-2	TGTGCCAGCAGCCAAGATTCCCACGACAATCAGCCCCAGCATTTT	CASSQDSHDNQPQHF
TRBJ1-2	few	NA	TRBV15	TGTGCCACCAGCAGAGGTACCCTTCGGTCTGGCTACACCTTC	CATSRGTLRSGYTF
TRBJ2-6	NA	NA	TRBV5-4	TGTGCCAGCAGCTTACGGCTCTCTGGGGCCAACGTCCTGACTTTC	CASSLRLSGANVLTF
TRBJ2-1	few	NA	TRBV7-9	TGTGCCAGCAGACCCCCGGACAGCTCAGTCCCCTACAATGAGCAGTTCTTC	CASRPPDSSVPYNEQFF
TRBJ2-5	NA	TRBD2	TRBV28	TGTGCCAGCAGTGCCGGACTAGCGGGAAGGTACCAAGAGACCCAGTACTTC	CASSAGLAGRYQETQYF
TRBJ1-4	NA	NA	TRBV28	TGTGCCAGCAGTTCGCCCCCGGGACAAACAACTAATGAAAAACTGTTTTTT	CASSSPPGQTTNEKLFF
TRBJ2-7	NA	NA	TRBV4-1	TGCGCCAGCAGCCACAGAAGGCGCGACCCGGGAAAAGGCGAGCAGTACTTC	CASSHRRRDPGKGEQYF
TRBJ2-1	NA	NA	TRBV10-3	TGTGCCATTTCGAAGACGGCAGGGGAAGATGAGCAGTTCTTC	CAISKTAGEDEQFF